The text below deals with one TCR beta chain. Germline CDR1 and CDR2: MNHGY and SAAAGT. V was clipped by 10 bases and J by 4 bases; unmatched bases: 12. The CDR3 has 15 residues. The sample is drawn from a study of shared clonotypes between healthy human individuals. Donors had no recently reported acute infections or vaccinations and were HIV-negative. Repertoires were generated with immunoSEQ multiplex PCR, while TCRdb's copy carries only in-frame clones and drops some. This repertoire shows 450,000 to 500,000 clones, 79% found once; its top ten account for 12%. The material sequenced was PBMCs. The receptor comes from a middle-aged woman in good health. Some clones in this sample may be carry-over from other donors' samples. The chain uses TRBV6-8 and TRBJ1-3; TRBD1 aligns across 8 bases. Here the CDR3 reads CAIKTGEVEGNTIYF. The CDR3 DNA reads TGTGCCATAAAGACAGGGGAGGTAGAAGGAAACACCATATATTTT.